This is a list of T cell receptor beta chains from one sample in a study of T cell repertoires in cytomegalovirus infection. MiXCR was run by TCRdb on the reads, yielding one entry per CDR3 protein. The repertoire holds around 540,000 distinct CDR3 sequences, more than 30% seen once, with about a sixth in the top ten. The antigens for these receptors are not known. Material: cultured PBMCs, obtained from culture after CMV antigen stimulation. Receptor source: a human donor in good health (CMV status not recorded). Some clones in this sample may be carry-over from other donors' samples. CDR3s include the opening cysteine and the closing phenylalanine or tryptophan. The D gene is left open where the match is weak. Some rows mark clone size as missing; the rest say once, few, many or name a class of expanded clone.

d_call: TRBD1; clone_size: few; v_call: TRBV2; j_call: TRBJ1-3; cdr3_aa: CASRMTGSGNTIYF; cdr3_nt: TGTGCCAGCAGGATGACAGGGTCTGGAAACACCATATATTTT
d_call: .; clone_size: .; v_call: TRBV7-2; j_call: TRBJ2-3; cdr3_aa: CASSLMAGATDTQYF; cdr3_nt: TGTGCCAGCAGCTTGATGGCGGGGGCCACAGATACGCAGTATTTT
d_call: .; clone_size: .; v_call: TRBV7-2; j_call: TRBJ1-4; cdr3_aa: CASSPYLEWEKLFF; cdr3_nt: TGTGCCAGCAGCCCCTATTTGGAGTGGGAAAAACTGTTTTTT
d_call: .; clone_size: few; v_call: TRBV7-3; j_call: TRBJ2-5; cdr3_aa: CASSLNGAEETQYF; cdr3_nt: TGTGCCAGCAGCTTAAACGGGGCCGAAGAGACCCAGTACTTC
d_call: TRBD1; clone_size: .; v_call: TRBV28; j_call: TRBJ2-5; cdr3_aa: CASSSTGRETQYF; cdr3_nt: TGTGCCAGCAGTTCGACAGGGCGAGAGACCCAGTACTTC
d_call: .; clone_size: many; v_call: TRBV7-2; j_call: TRBJ1-2; cdr3_aa: CASSSDRLRGYTF; cdr3_nt: TGTGCCAGCAGCTCCGACAGGCTTCGAGGCTACACCTTC
d_call: .; clone_size: .; v_call: TRBV20-1; j_call: TRBJ2-3; cdr3_aa: CSAHDSTDTQYF; cdr3_nt: TGCAGTGCTCACGATAGCACAGATACGCAGTATTTT
d_call: TRBD2; clone_size: .; v_call: TRBV7-9; j_call: TRBJ2-1; cdr3_aa: CASSPGLAVDNEQFF; cdr3_nt: TGTGCCAGCAGCCCCGGACTAGCGGTGGACAATGAGCAGTTCTTC
d_call: TRBD2; clone_size: few; v_call: TRBV28; j_call: TRBJ2-3; cdr3_aa: CATTPGLSGRLEDTQYF; cdr3_nt: TGTGCCACCACCCCTGGACTAAGCGGGAGGCTCGAAGATACGCAGTATTTT
d_call: .; clone_size: many; v_call: TRBV29-1; j_call: TRBJ2-5; cdr3_aa: CSVEDLVVRETQYF; cdr3_nt: TGCAGCGTTGAAGATCTCGTGGTCCGGGAGACCCAGTACTTC
d_call: .; clone_size: .; v_call: TRBV6-2/TRBV6-3; j_call: TRBJ2-7; cdr3_aa: CASSYPTLTGNEQYF; cdr3_nt: TGTGCCAGCAGTTACCCCACCTTGACAGGAAACGAGCAGTACTTC
d_call: TRBD1; clone_size: few; v_call: TRBV12-5; j_call: TRBJ1-1; cdr3_aa: CASGTGEWGTEAFF; cdr3_nt: TGTGCTAGTGGTACAGGGGAGTGGGGCACTGAAGCTTTCTTT